This T cell receptor (beta chain) was documented in a study of blood T cells in healthy people across ages. About 10 milliliters of peripheral blood were drawn from each donor into EDTA-treated tubes. Germline values: CDR1 SGHRS, CDR2 YFSETQ. This CDR3 comprises 19 residues. This clonotype turned up a few times. A second PCR of roughly 7 to 11 cycles used a sample-barcoded 5' primer and a J-beta primer mix. From the 5' RACE reads, TCRdb called clonotypes with MiXCR, one entry per CDR3 protein. The sample yields some 930,000 distinct CDR3 sequences, 25% to 30% seen once. Separately, the same data were catalogued under a study of T cells of mothers and their children.

The clonotype originates from a middle-aged woman in good health. The chain links TRBV5-1 to TRBJ2-1; D possibly corresponds to TRBD2 (6 bases). The J call may be mistaken, given a closer DNA end match to TRBJ2-7. Sample: blood. DNA for the CDR3: TGCGCCAGCAGCTTGGGGCGGAGGGACTTAATGAGCTCCTACAATGAGCAGTACTTC. Translation gives CASSLGRRDLMSSYNEQYF.